Listed below are T cell receptor beta chains from one sample, sequenced in a study of blood T cell repertoires in COVID-19. Profiled with immunoSEQ multiplex PCR; TCRdb holds only in-frame clones, not every one. The table includes 60,000 to 80,000 clones, 80% to 95% detected once. Sample: peripheral blood. The receptors derive from a human donor in a cohort sampled during active COVID-19. The CDR3 runs from the conserved cysteine through the conserved F or W. The D gene is left open where the match is weak. Only part of the rows carry a size: once, few, many, or a class if the clone is expanded.

j_call v_call clone_size d_call cdr3_length cdr3_nt cdr3_aa
TRBJ2-3 TRBV6-2/TRBV6-3 . . 11 TGTGCCAGCAGCCAGAGCCCTACGCAGTATTTT CASSQSPTQYF
TRBJ2-3 TRBV15 . . 15 TGTGCCACCAGCAGGGCCGCGACAGGCCACGGCCCGCAGTATTTT CATSRAATGHGPQYF
TRBJ2-7 TRBV5-6 . TRBD1 17 TGTGCCAGCAGCTTTTCCGAGGGCGGGGACAGGGCCTACGAGCAGTACTTC CASSFSEGGDRAYEQYF
TRBJ2-3 TRBV19 . TRBD2 15 TGTGCCACCAGCCCCATCCGGGGGGGGACAGATACGCAGTATTTT CATSPIRGGTDTQYF
TRBJ1-1 TRBV3-1/TRBV3-2 . . 14 TGTGCCAGCAGCCAGGTTGGAGGGGAGGCTGAAGCTTTCTTT CASSQVGGEAEAFF
TRBJ2-7 TRBV27 . TRBD1 15 TGTGCCAGCAGTTTATCAGGGGGCGAGAACTACGAGCAGTACTTC CASSLSGGENYEQYF
TRBJ2-7 TRBV15 . TRBD2 15 TGTGCCACCAGCGGTAGGACTAGCGGCTTCTACGAGCAGTACTTC CATSGRTSGFYEQYF
TRBJ2-1 TRBV18 . TRBD1 14 TGTGCCAGCCAGAGGGGACAGGGGAACAATGAGCAGTTCTTC CASQRGQGNNEQFF
TRBJ2-2 TRBV5-1 once TRBD2 16 TGCGCCAGCAGCCTAGGGACTAGCGGGGGCACCGGGGAGCTGTTTTTT CASSLGTSGGTGELFF
TRBJ2-3 TRBV5-1 . TRBD1 15 TGCGCCAGCAGGAGATCGGGACAGGGCACAGATACGCAGTATTTT CASRRSGQGTDTQYF
TRBJ2-7 TRBV19 . TRBD1 14 TGTGCCAGTAGTACCCGGGACAGGGTCTTCGAGCAGTACTTC CASSTRDRVFEQYF
TRBJ1-5 TRBV18 once TRBD1 14 TGTGCCAGCTCACCAGCAGGGGGCCCTCAGCCCCAGCATTTT CASSPAGGPQPQHF